This T cell receptor beta chain was sequenced in a study of T-cell memory formation after mild COVID-19. Study in general: Clustering of TCRs was largely donor specific. Overall study results and limits: Among contracting clones, CD4+ were mainly CM/EM and CD8+ enriched in EMRA. Clones contracting across day 15 to 85 had a balanced CD4/CD8 profile; later expanding clones leaned CD4+.

Concerning this clonotype itself: Antigen unknown.

V lost 8 bases to trimming and J lost 11 bases, with 24 bases between them. Looked up from germline, CDR1 is ENHRY and CDR2 is SYGVKD. This CDR3 is 14 amino acids long. Constant-segment primers and 5'RACE yielded cDNA libraries for TCR alpha and TCR beta, each carrying sample barcodes and UMIs. MiXCR, applied by TCRdb to the 5' RACE reads, yields one record per CDR3 protein. The table records fewer than 650,000 distinct CDR3 sequences, approximately 21% of them present only once. The V call is TRBV10-3, the J call TRBJ1-1; D is unresolved. The sequencing sample was made of PBMCs or a T cell subset sorted from them (not recorded which). The receptor was derived from an adult woman who had mild COVID-19 (a few samples of this study predate the infection). Cell type and time point are not known. CDR3 residues: CAIASGPVVVVAFF. CDR3 sequence (DNA): TGTGCCATCGCGAGTGGGCCGGTCGTGGTTGTGGCTTTCTTT.